A single sample is the source of the 26 T cell receptor beta chains below, sequenced in a study of T cell responses to AZD1222 COVID-19 vaccine (dated by TCRdb to about 2021). The library was produced with the immunoSEQ multiplex PCR assay. TCRdb stores this immuneACCESS table with in-frame sequences only. Part of the clones is absent; in the studies checked, under half of the shortfall reflects unresolved V genes, and no reason is known for the rest. This sample gives under 150,000 clones in total; about 89% of them show up just once. The top ten clones comprise around 30% of the sample. The time point label corresponds to: baseline before first vaccination. This specimen was peripheral blood, taken on day 0 of AZD1222 vaccination. The receptors derive from an adult in good health.

The chain carries TRBV4-3 and TRBJ2-7; 9 nucleotides match TRBD1. The V gene end was trimmed by 1 base and the J gene end by 1 base; junction bases not matched to a gene: 2. Germline V gene lookup returns CDR1 LGHNA and CDR2 YSLEER. This CDR3 is 15 amino acids long. CDR3 bases: TGCGCCAGCAGCCAAGGACAGGGGGTATCCTACGAGCAGTACTTC. The encoded protein is CASSQGQGVSYEQYF.

CDR3 sequence: CASSVSGTGEKLFF. DNA for the CDR3: TGTGCCAGCAGCGTATCCGGGACAGGTGAAAAACTGTTTTTT. J is TRBJ1-4 and V is TRBV9; 8 positions match TRBD1. This CDR3 comprises 14 residues. The ends lost 1 base at V and 7 bases at J; junction bases unmatched: 3. Germline V gene sequence: CDR1 SGDLS, CDR2 YYNGEE. The entire variable domain, with the rest obtained from reference TRBV9 and TRBJ1-4, is as follows: DSGVTQTPKHLITATGQRVTLRCSPRSGDLSVYWYQQSLDQGLQFLIQYYNGEERAKGNILERFSAQQFPDLHSELNLSSLELGDSALYFCASSVSGTGEKLFFGSGTQLSVL.

In DNA form, the CDR3 reads TGCAGCGTGGTAGGACTAGCGGGTCTGGAGACCCAGTACTTC. It is translated as CSVVGLAGLETQYF. J is TRBJ2-5 and V is TRBV29-1; 11 bases line up with TRBD2. The junction had 8 bases not matched to a gene; V was cut back by 6 bases and J by 5 bases. From germline, CDR1 is SQVTM and CDR2 ANQGSEA. The CDR3 covers 14 residues.

The chain couples TRBV18 to TRBJ1-1; perhaps TRBD1 as D (5 bases). Germline-derived CDR1 and CDR2 are KGHSH and LQKENI. This CDR3 is built from 13 residues. Trimming removed 3 bases at V and 5 bases at J, with 10 bases between. The DNA of the CDR3 is TGTGCCAGCTCACCGATCAGGGTTACTGAAGCTTTCTTT. As protein: CASSPIRVTEAFF.

This chain joins TRBV7-8 and TRBJ2-3; no clear D gene. Trimming pared 6 bases from V and 1 base from J, leaving 11 bases between. Per germline, CDR1 SGHVS and CDR2 FQNEAQ. There are 14 residues in the CDR3. Written as DNA, the CDR3 is TGTGCCAGCAGTCCGAGCAGACGCACAGATACGCAGTATTTT. Protein product: CASSPSRRTDTQYF.

This clone was seen a single time. This chain joins TRBV7-9 and TRBJ2-4, with 11 bases aligning to TRBD2. This CDR3 region has 15 residues. Trimming removed 2 bases from V and 11 bases from J; junction bases left unmatched: 8. From germline, CDR1 is SEHNR and CDR2 FQNEAQ (reference sequence). CDR3 coding DNA: TGTGCCAGCAGCTTAATAGCGGGAGGGCCGATAGTTCAGTACTTC. Amino acid sequence: CASSLIAGGPIVQYF.

The chain is built from TRBV14 and TRBJ1-1; no reliable D call. From germline, CDR1 is SGHDN and CDR2 FVKESK. The CDR3 loop spans 13 amino acids. V gave up 3 bases and J gave up 2 bases, with 7 bases separating them. The DNA for the CDR3 is TGTGCCAGCAGCCAGGGAGGAAACACTGAAGCTTTCTTT. Amino acids: CASSQGGNTEAFF.

V and J are TRBV6-6 and TRBJ1-1; no definite D call. CDR1 and CDR2 from the germline V gene are MNHNY and SVGAGI (reference sequence). The CDR3 loop spans 12 amino acids. Trimming stripped 5 bases from V and 12 bases from J, with 16 bases between. The CDR3 reads CASSPPPGRPFF. The CDR3 DNA reads as TGTGCCAGCAGTCCTCCCCCGGGGAGGCCTTTCTTT.

The J gene is TRBJ1-1, the V gene TRBV7-8, with D maybe TRBD1 (5 bases). CDR3 length equals 14 residues. From germline, CDR1 is SGHVS and CDR2 FQNEAQ. Deletions cut 10 bases from V and 3 bases from J, with 18 bases between. The CDR3 region is CATDLGGWDTEAFF. The DNA for the CDR3 is TGTGCCACAGATCTTGGGGGGTGGGACACTGAAGCTTTCTTT.

V is TRBV10-3 and J is TRBJ2-7, with 9 bases matching TRBD1. This CDR3 is 13 amino acids long. After removal of 7 bases from V and 5 bases from J, the junction contained 6 bases not matched to a gene. Germline V gene lookup returns CDR1 ENHRY and CDR2 SYGVKD. CDR3 loop: CAITDGTGNEQYF. CDR3 nucleotide sequence: TGTGCCATCACCGACGGGACAGGGAACGAGCAGTACTTC.

The chain is built from TRBV7-9 and TRBJ2-7; D uncertain. The germline V and J ends were trimmed by 3 bases and 2 bases, with 5 bases remaining between them. Germline CDR1 SEHNR, CDR2 FQNEAQ (reference sequence). CDR3 length: 12 residues. This CDR3 is CASSLAAYEQYF. CDR3 in DNA: TGTGCCAGCAGCTTGGCAGCCTACGAGCAGTACTTC.

The chain uses TRBV25-1 and TRBJ1-1, with 9 bases that match TRBD1. In germline, CDR1 is MGHDK, CDR2 SYGVNS. The V and J ends lost 2 bases and 2 bases, in that order; junction bases with no gene match: 6. This CDR3 has 16 amino acids. The CDR3 bases are TGTGCCAGCAGTGAACGGACAGGGGCCCTAAACACTGAAGCTTTCTTT. Its translation is CASSERTGALNTEAFF.

The gene calls are TRBV3-1 (or the pseudogene TRBV3-2) and TRBJ1-6; D is undetermined. Germline V gene lookup returns CDR1 LGHDT and CDR2 YNNKEL (reference sequence). CDR3 length: 14 residues. V shed 4 bases and J shed 9 bases, with 13 bases lying between them. The CDR3 region is CASSPPPGGSPLHF. The CDR3, as DNA: TGTGCCAGCAGCCCCCCTCCTGGCGGTTCACCCCTCCACTTT.

This clone was recorded only once. The chain couples TRBV2 to TRBJ1-2; tentatively, D is TRBD1 (5 bases). Trimming cost V 4 bases and J 4 bases, with 13 bases left between them. The CDR3 runs to 14 residues. Germline V gene sequence: CDR1 SNHLY, CDR2 FYNNEI. CDR3 nucleotides: TGTGCCAGCAGTGCAGGGTCCCTGTCCTATGGCTACACCTTC. This codes for CASSAGSLSYGYTF.

The chain links TRBV6-5 to TRBJ2-7; no clear D gene. The CDR3 runs 11 residues. V dropped 4 bases and J dropped 9 bases, with 10 bases sitting between them. Germline CDR1 is MNHEY and CDR2 is SVGAGI. In DNA, the CDR3 is TGTGCCAGCAGTTTCGGCCCGGCGCAGTACTTC. Translation gives CASSFGPAQYF.

V and J are TRBV6-5 and TRBJ1-1; D possibly corresponds to TRBD1 (5 bases). CDR3 size: 14 residues. Germline loops: CDR1 MNHEY, CDR2 SVGAGI. Trimming removed 7 bases from V and 5 bases from J, with 17 bases in between. The CDR3 DNA reads TGTGCCAGCACCAAGGGGTGGGGTTGGACTGAAGCTTTCTTT. Protein: CASTKGWGWTEAFF.

The chain employs TRBV25-1 and TRBJ1-5; the D is unclear. Germline V gene sequence: CDR1 MGHDK, CDR2 SYGVNS. V lost 4 bases and J lost 0, with 10 bases in between. CDR3 size: 15 residues. CDR3 bases: TGTGCCAGCAGTGGGGCAGGTCCTAGCAATCAGCCCCAGCATTTT. It translates to CASSGAGPSNQPQHF.

V and J are TRBV5-1 and TRBJ1-2; TRBD1 matches at 8 bases. The germline gives CDR1 SGHRS, CDR2 YFSETQ. With 3 bases clipped from V and 6 bases from J, the junction kept 4 bases outside the gene matches. The CDR3 runs 13 residues. CDR3 sequence reads: CASSSDRGHGYTF. CDR3 nucleotide sequence: TGCGCCAGCAGCTCCGACAGGGGCCATGGCTACACCTTC. The variable domain in full, completed from reference TRBV5-1 and TRBJ1-2, reads KAGVTQTPRYLIKTRGQQVTLSCSPISGHRSVSWYQQTPGQGLQFLFEYFSETQRNKGNFPGRFSGRQFSNSRSEMNVSTLELGDSALYLCASSSDRGHGYTFGSGTRLTVV.

The chain links TRBV21-1 to TRBJ1-1; TRBD1, as called in the table, went unchecked against the DNA. TRBV21-1 counts as a pseudogene. The CDR3 loop spans 17 amino acids. CDR3 amino acids: CASSKVPQGSVLAEAFF. CDR3 sequence (DNA): TGTGCCAGCAGCAAAGTCCCACAGGGTTCGGTTTTAGCTGAAGCTTTCTTT.

This chain uses TRBV5-5 with TRBJ2-7, with a tentative D call TRBD2 (5 bases). CDR1 is SGHKS, CDR2 YYEKEE, per germline (reference sequence). V was clipped by 3 bases and J by 0 bases, with 16 bases between them. This CDR3 region has 16 residues. CDR3 bases: TGTGCCAGCAGCTCCCCAGAGGGTAAAAGCTCCTACGAGCAGTACTTC. As protein: CASSSPEGKSSYEQYF.

The V and J genes are TRBV7-2 and TRBJ1-2; D is unresolved. This CDR3 contains 13 residues. Germline CDR1 reads SGHTA; CDR2 reads FQGNSA. Trimming took 5 bases from V and 3 from J, leaving 10 bases between them. The CDR3 DNA is TGTGCCAGCAGCGTAGACAATTACTATGGCTACACCTTC. Translated, it gives CASSVDNYYGYTF.

The chain employs TRBV9 and TRBJ1-2; D unresolved. Trimming pared 4 bases from V and 1 base from J, leaving 11 bases between. The germline V gene encodes CDR1 SGDLS and CDR2 YYNGEE. The CDR3 is made up of 14 amino acids. The CDR3 spells CASSTRTGNYGYTF. The CDR3 bases are TGTGCCAGCAGCACGAGGACGGGTAACTATGGCTACACCTTC.

The chain is built from TRBV10-1 and TRBJ1-2; D ambiguous. CDR3 length equals 13 residues. Trimming stripped 3 bases from V and 1 base from J, with 6 bases between. In germline, CDR1 is WNHNN, CDR2 SYGVQD (reference sequence). The CDR3 nucleotides read TGCGCCAGCAGTGAAGCGGTTAACTATGGCTACACCTTC. It codes for CASSEAVNYGYTF.

As to this clone: The same CDR3 arises from other DNA sequences in this sample as well. The chain recombines TRBV7-2 with TRBJ1-5; D uncertain. The CDR3 contains 13 residues. V lost 6 bases and J 0 bases, leaving 6 bases between the germline ends. CDR1 is SGHTA and CDR2 is FQGNSA in the germline V gene. The CDR3 sequence: CASSSYSNQPQHF. In DNA form, the CDR3 reads TGTGCCAGCAGTTCCTATAGCAATCAGCCCCAGCATTTT.

This chain uses TRBV3-1 (or the pseudogene TRBV3-2) with TRBJ2-7; 10 nucleotides agree with TRBD1. Germline values: CDR1 LGHDT, CDR2 YNNKEL (reference sequence). CDR3 length equals 15 residues. The V and J ends lost 2 bases and 5 bases, in that order; junction bases with no gene match: 6. CDR3 DNA: TGTGCCAGCAGCCAACTATTCGGGACAGGGGACGAGCAGTACTTC. It yields the protein CASSQLFGTGDEQYF.

The V gene is TRBV29-1, the J gene TRBJ2-5; D is unresolved. V lost 0 bases and J lost 3, with 5 bases in between. This CDR3 contains 12 residues. Germline V gives CDR1 SQVTM, CDR2 ANQGSEA. The CDR3 DNA sequence: TGCAGCGTTGAAGATCCGAAAGAGACCCAGTACTTC. Translated, it gives CSVEDPKETQYF.